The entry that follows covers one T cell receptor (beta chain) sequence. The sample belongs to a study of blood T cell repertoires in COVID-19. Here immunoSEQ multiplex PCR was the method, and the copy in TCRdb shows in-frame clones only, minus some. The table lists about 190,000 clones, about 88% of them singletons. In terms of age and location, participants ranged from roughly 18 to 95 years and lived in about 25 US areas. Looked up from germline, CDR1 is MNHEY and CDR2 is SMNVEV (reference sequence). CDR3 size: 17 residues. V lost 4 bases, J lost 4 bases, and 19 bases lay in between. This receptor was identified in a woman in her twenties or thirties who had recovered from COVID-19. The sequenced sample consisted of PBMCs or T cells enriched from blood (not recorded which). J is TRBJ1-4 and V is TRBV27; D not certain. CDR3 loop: CASSSLSAAAGNEKLFF. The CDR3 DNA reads TGTGCCAGCAGTTCTCTGAGTGCTGCCGCGGGTAATGAAAAACTGTTTTTT.